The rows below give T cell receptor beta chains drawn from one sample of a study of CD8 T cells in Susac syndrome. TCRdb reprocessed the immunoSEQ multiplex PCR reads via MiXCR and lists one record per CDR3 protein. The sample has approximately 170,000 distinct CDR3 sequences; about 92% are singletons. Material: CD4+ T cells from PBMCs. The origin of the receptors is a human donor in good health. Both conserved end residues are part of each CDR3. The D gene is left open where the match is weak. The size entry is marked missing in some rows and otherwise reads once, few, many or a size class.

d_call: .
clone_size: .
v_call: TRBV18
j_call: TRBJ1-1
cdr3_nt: TGTGCCAGCTCACCATGGGGGGGTGAAGCTTTCTTT
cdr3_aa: CASSPWGGEAFF

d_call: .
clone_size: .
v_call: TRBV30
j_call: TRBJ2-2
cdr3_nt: TGTGCCTGGAGTGTACGGGGGAACACCGGGGAGCTGTTTTTT
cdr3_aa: CAWSVRGNTGELFF

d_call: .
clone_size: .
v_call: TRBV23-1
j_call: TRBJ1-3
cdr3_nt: TGCGCCAGCAGTCAATCGGACAGCTCTGGAAACACCATATATTTT
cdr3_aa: CASSQSDSSGNTIYF

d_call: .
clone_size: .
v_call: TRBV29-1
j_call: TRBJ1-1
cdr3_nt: TGCAGCGTGACGGGATCGGGGTATTACACTGAAGCTTTCTTT
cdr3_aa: CSVTGSGYYTEAFF

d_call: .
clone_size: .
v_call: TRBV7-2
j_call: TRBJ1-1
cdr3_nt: TGTGCCAGCAGCGATCTAAAGGCCGGCCGGACTGAAGCTTTCTTT
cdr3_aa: CASSDLKAGRTEAFF

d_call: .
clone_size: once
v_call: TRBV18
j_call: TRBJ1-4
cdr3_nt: TGTGCCAGCTCACCTCGGACAGCAACTAATGAAAAACTGTTTTTT
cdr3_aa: CASSPRTATNEKLFF

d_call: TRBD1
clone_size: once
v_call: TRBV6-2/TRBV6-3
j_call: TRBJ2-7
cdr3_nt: TGTGCCAGCAGTTACCTTGGGACAGCTCACTCCTACGAGCAGTACTTC
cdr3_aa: CASSYLGTAHSYEQYF

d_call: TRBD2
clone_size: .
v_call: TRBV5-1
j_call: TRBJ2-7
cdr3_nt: TGCGCCAGCAGCTTGGGGGTAGCGGGAGGAAACTACGAGCAGTACTTC
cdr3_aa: CASSLGVAGGNYEQYF

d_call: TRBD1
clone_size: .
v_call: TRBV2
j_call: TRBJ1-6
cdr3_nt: TGTGCCAGCAGTGAAGCTTTGGGACAGATTTCACCCCTCCACTTT
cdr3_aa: CASSEALGQISPLHF

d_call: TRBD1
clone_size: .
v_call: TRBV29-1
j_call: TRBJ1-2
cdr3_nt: TGCAGCGTGGGACAGGGGAACTATGGCTACACCTTC
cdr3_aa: CSVGQGNYGYTF

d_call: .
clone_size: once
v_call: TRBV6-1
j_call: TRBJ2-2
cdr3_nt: TGTGCCAGCAGTCGGACCCCCGGGGGTTTTCGACCCGGGGAGCTGTTTTTT
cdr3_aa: CASSRTPGGFRPGELFF

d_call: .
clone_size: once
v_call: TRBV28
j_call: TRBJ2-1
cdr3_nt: TGTGCCAGCTCCCGGGACCCCTCCTACAATGAGCAGTTCTTC
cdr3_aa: CASSRDPSYNEQFF

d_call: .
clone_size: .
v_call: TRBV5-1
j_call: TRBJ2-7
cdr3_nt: TGCGCCAGCAGCTTGGAGTCCTACGAGCAGTACTTC
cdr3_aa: CASSLESYEQYF

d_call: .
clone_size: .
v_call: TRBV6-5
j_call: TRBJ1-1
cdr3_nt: TGTGCCAGCAGTTACTACGGATTGAACACTGAAGCTTTCTTT
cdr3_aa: CASSYYGLNTEAFF

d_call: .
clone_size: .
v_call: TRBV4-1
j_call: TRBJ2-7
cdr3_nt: TGCGCCAGCAGCCAAATAGCAAGTAAGGGATATAGCTACGAGCAGTACTTC
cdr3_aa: CASSQIASKGYSYEQYF

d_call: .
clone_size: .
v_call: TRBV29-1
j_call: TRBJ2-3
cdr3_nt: TGCAGCGTTGAGGGGTTGCAGACTAACACAGATACGCAGTATTTT
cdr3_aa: CSVEGLQTNTDTQYF

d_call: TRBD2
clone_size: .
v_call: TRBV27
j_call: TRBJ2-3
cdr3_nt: TGTGCCAGCAAAAGACTAGCGATACATACGCAGTATTTT
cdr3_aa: CASKRLAIHTQYF

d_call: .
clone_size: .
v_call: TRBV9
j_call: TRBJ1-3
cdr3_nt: TGTGCCAGCAGCGTATTAAGGGGAGGTGGAAACACCATATATTTT
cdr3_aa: CASSVLRGGGNTIYF

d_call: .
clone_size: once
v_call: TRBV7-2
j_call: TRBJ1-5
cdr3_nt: TGTGCCAGCAGCTTAGGATGGACAGTCAATCAGCCCCAGCATTTT
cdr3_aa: CASSLGWTVNQPQHF

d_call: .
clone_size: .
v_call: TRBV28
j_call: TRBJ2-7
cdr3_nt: TGTGCCAGCGCGGACCTCAGGGTACCCTACGAGCAGTACTTC
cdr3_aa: CASADLRVPYEQYF

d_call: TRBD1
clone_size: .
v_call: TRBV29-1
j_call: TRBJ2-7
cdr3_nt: TGCAGCGGGGGGACAGGCAACTACGAGCAGTACTTC
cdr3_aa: CSGGTGNYEQYF

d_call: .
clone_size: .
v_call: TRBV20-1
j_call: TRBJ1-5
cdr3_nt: TGCAGTGCTAGGGCTGGGACGAGTATCAATCAGCCCCAGCATTTT
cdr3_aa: CSARAGTSINQPQHF

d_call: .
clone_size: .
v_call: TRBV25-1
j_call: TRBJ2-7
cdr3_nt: TGTGCCAGCAGTTGGTCCTACGAGCAGTACTTC
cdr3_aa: CASSWSYEQYF

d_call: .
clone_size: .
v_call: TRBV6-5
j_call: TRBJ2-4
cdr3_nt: TGTGCCAGCAGTTCGCCGGACGTAGCCAAAAACATTCAGTACTTC
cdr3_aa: CASSSPDVAKNIQYF

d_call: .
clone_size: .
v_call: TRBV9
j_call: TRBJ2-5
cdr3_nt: TGTGCCAGCAGCGTAAGAGGAGACAGGCAAGAGACCCAGTACTTC
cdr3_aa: CASSVRGDRQETQYF

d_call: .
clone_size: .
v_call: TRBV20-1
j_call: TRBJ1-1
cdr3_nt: TGCAGTGCCCTCAGGGCCCCTGAAGCTTTCTTT
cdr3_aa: CSALRAPEAFF

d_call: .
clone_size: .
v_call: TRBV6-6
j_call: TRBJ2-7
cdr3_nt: TGTGCCAGCAGTTACGAGGAGGGGACCTACGAGCAGTACTTC
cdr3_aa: CASSYEEGTYEQYF

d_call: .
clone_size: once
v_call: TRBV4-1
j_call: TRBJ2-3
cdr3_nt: TGCGCCAGCAGCCTACTCTTGACCACCAACCCCACAGATACGCAGTATTTT
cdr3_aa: CASSLLLTTNPTDTQYF

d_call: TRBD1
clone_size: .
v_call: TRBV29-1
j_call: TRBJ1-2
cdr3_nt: TGCAGCGTTCAAGGACAGGGGAACTATGGCTACACCTTC
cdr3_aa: CSVQGQGNYGYTF

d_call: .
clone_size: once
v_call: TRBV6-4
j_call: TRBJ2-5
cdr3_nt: TGTGCCAGCAGTGTAGGCGAGTGGAGCGAGACCCAGTACTTC
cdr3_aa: CASSVGEWSETQYF

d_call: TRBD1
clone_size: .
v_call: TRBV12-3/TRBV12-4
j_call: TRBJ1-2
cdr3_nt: TGTGCCAGCAGTTCCGACAGGGAGAATGGCTACACCTTC
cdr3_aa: CASSSDRENGYTF

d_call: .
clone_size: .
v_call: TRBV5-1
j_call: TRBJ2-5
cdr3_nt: TGTGCCAGCAGCCTCAACCAAGAGACCCAGTACTTC
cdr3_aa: CASSLNQETQYF

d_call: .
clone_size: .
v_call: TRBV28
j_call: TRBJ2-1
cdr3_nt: TGTGCCAAGAGTGGGGGAGATGAGCAGTTCTTC
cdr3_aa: CAKSGGDEQFF

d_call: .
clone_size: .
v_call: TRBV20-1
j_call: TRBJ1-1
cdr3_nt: TGCAGTGCTTCCGGGACCCCGGGCACTGAAGCTTTCTTT
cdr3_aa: CSASGTPGTEAFF

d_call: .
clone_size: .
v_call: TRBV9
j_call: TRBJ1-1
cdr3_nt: TGTGCCAGCAGCGTAGGGGTGGGGGTCCAAACTGAAGCTTTCTTT
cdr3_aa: CASSVGVGVQTEAFF

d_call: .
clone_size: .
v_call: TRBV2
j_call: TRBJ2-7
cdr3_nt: TGTGCCAGCAGTGAAAGGGGGGGTCTCTTCGAGCAGTACTTC
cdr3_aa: CASSERGGLFEQYF

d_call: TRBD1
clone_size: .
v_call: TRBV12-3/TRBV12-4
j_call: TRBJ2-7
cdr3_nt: TGTGCCAGCAGTTCCAGGGACAGGACCTACGAGCAGTACTTC
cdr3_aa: CASSSRDRTYEQYF

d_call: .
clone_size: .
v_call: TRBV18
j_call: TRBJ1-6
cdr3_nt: TGTGCCAGCTCTGCACCCGGGACCGATAATTCACCCCTCCACTTT
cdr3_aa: CASSAPGTDNSPLHF

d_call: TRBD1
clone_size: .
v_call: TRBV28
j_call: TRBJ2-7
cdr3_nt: TGTGCCAGCAGTTTTTTAGGGACAGGGATCTACGAGCAGTACTTC
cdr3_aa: CASSFLGTGIYEQYF

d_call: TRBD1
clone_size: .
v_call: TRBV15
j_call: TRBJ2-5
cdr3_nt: TGTGCCACGGGCGCCGACAGGGGATGGGAGACCCAGTACTTC
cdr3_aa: CATGADRGWETQYF

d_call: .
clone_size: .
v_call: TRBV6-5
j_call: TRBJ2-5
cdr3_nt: TGTGCCAGCAGTCACTTTGGGACCCCCCAAGAGACCCAGTACTTC
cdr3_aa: CASSHFGTPQETQYF

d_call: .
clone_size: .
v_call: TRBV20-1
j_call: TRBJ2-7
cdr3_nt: TGCAGTGCTAGCAGGGACGGAGGGTCCTACGAGCAGTACTTC
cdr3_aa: CSASRDGGSYEQYF

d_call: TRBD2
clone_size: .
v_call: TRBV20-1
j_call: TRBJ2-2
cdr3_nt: TGCAGTGCGCACACCCCTAGCGGGAGGGCTAAGGACACCGGGGAGCTGTTTTTT
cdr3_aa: CSAHTPSGRAKDTGELFF

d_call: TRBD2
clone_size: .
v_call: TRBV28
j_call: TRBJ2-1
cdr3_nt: TGTGCCAGCAGTCCCTGGACTAGCGGCCAGAGGCATGAGCAGTTCTTC
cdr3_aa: CASSPWTSGQRHEQFF

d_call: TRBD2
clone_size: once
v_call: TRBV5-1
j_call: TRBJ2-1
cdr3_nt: TGCGCCAGCAGCTCCGCCCCTAGCGGGAGCTCCTACAATGAGCAGTTCTTC
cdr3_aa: CASSSAPSGSSYNEQFF